Below are 5 T cell receptor beta chains sequenced from a single sample in a study of beta chain features in type 1 diabetes (dated by TCRdb to 2017 to 2018). The method was the immunoSEQ multiplex PCR assay. The entire amount of isolated RNA was reverse transcribed using the High Capacity cDNA Reverse Transcription Kit, so the sequenced TCRB transcripts were expressed ones. As stored in TCRdb, this immuneACCESS dataset retains in-frame rearrangements with V and J assigned. A fraction of the clones does not appear; measured against another copy, unresolved V genes explain less than half of the discrepancy, and the remainder lacks a known reason. Within this sample are some 220,000 clones, with approximately 10% of them counted one time only. About 1.2% of the sample comes from the top ten. Sequenced material: central memory CD4+ T cells from blood. The receptors derive from a man younger than 35 in good health.

This clone was found a few times. J is TRBJ2-3 and V is TRBV14, with 12 bases lining up with TRBD1. Trimming cost V 4 bases and J 3 bases; bases outside gene matches: 5. The CDR3 is made up of 16 amino acids. The germline CDR1 and CDR2 sequences are SGHDN and FVKESK. CDR3 in amino acids: CASSRGGQGATDTQYF. The CDR3 nucleotides read TGTGCCAGCAGCCGCGGGGGACAGGGGGCAACAGATACGCAGTATTTT. The variable domain in full, with the rest retrieved from reference TRBV14 and TRBJ2-3, is EAGVTQFPSHSVIEKGQTVTLRCDPISGHDNLYWYRRVMGKEIKFLLHFVKESKQDESGMPNNRFLAERTGGTYSTLKVQPAELEDSGVYFCASSRGGQGATDTQYFGPGTRLTVL.

This clone was observed many times. The chain carries TRBV4-3 and TRBJ2-7; possibly TRBD2 for D (5 bases). Trimming took off 3 bases at V and 2 bases at J, with 8 bases between the two ends. From germline, CDR1 is LGHNA and CDR2 YSLEER. This CDR3 comprises 13 residues. The CDR3 loop reads CASSQQLAYEQYF. The CDR3 DNA reads as TGCGCCAGCAGCCAGCAACTAGCCTACGAGCAGTACTTC.

This clone was counted between two and nine times. This chain links TRBV29-1 with TRBJ2-1; D is unresolved. V lost 4 bases and J 5 bases, leaving 12 bases between the germline ends. The CDR3 length is 13 residues. The germline V gene encodes CDR1 SQVTM and CDR2 ANQGSEA. This CDR3 reads CSVASRVNNEQFF. For the CDR3, the DNA is TGCAGCGTTGCTTCTCGAGTTAACAATGAGCAGTTCTTC.

The rearrangement links TRBV29-1 to TRBJ1-4; possible D gene TRBD1, 5 bases. CDR3 length: 12 amino acids. Between the trimmed V and J ends, which lost 5 bases and 6 bases, there was a span of 10 bases. CDR1 is SQVTM, CDR2 ANQGSEA, per germline. The CDR3 sequence: CSVSGLDEKLFF. CDR3 coding DNA: TGCAGCGTTTCAGGGTTAGATGAAAAACTGTTTTTT.

The chain uses TRBV6-1 and TRBJ2-7, with D unresolved. Per germline, CDR1 MNHNS and CDR2 SASEGT. The CDR3 sequence is 13 residues long. Trimming left V 4 bases short and J 7 bases short, with 14 bases between. The CDR3 loop reads CASSVDERLEQYF. As DNA, the CDR3 is TGTGCCAGCAGTGTGGACGAACGCCTGGAGCAGTACTTC.